These T cell receptor beta chains were read from a single sample in a study of Ad26.COV2.S vaccination and SARS-CoV-2 variants. Sequenced by immunoSEQ multiplex PCR; TCRdb stores in-frame clones only, minus some. This sample has around 450,000 clones, with 75% to 90% found just once. Specimen: peripheral blood, collected in a trial of Ad26.COV2.S vaccine versus placebo. All receptors derive from a person aged 18-60 years who received the Ad26.COV2.S COVID-19 vaccine or a placebo. Both conserved end residues are part of each CDR3. The listing skips clone size in some rows; elsewhere it reads once, few, many or a size class.

cdr3_aa	clone_size	v_call
CASSPLLGTDTQYF	NA	TRBV5-8
CASSLGPPGYTEAFF	NA	TRBV9
CASSVSPGMSGNTIYF	NA	TRBV9
CSASRSAPPRNEQFF	NA	TRBV20-1
CASSLEVSDTQYF	NA	TRBV7-3
CASSQGRLGVTDTQYF	NA	TRBV3-1/TRBV3-2
CASSSTRLGLGGELFF	NA	TRBV7-7
CASSSQGVNNEQFF	NA	TRBV5-4
CASNPSGRDTQYF	NA	TRBV12-3/TRBV12-4
CAWKALQSGNTIYF	NA	TRBV30
CASRGLAATSYEQYF	NA	TRBV6-5
CASSFGQYNEQFF	NA	TRBV5-1
CASSQMLNTEAFF	NA	TRBV3-1/TRBV3-2
CASSRDLGYGYTF	NA	TRBV19
CASSFSLGRRANVLTF	NA	TRBV5-1
CASEDQGRRAPLHF	NA	TRBV5-6
CASSWVAGASDTQYF	NA	TRBV5-1
CASSLPGTGGYEQYF	NA	TRBV18
CASSQRLAEETQYF	NA	TRBV4-3
CASTDPGGEETQYF	NA	TRBV2
CATSSGTSGPPSTDTQYF	NA	TRBV15
CATKGSLVPNTGELFF	NA	TRBV24-1
CASSSSTDTQYF	NA	TRBV11-2
CASSQRISSPLHF	few	TRBV3-1/TRBV3-2
CASSQGGLRETQYF	once	TRBV4-2
CATQRQGGEEKLFF	NA	TRBV7-8
CASSLVGRNYGYTF	NA	TRBV5-1